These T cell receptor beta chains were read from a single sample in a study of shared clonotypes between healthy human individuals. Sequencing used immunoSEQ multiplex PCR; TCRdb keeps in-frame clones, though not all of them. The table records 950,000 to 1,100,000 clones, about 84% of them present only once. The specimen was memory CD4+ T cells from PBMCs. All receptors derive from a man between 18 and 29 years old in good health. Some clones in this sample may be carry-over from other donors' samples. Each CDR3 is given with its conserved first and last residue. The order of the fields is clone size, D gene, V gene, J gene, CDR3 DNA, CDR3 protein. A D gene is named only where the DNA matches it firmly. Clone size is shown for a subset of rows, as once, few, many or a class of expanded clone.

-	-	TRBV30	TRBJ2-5	TGTGCCTGGACCGGTCGCCGCGGGGAGACCCAGTACTTC	CAWTGRRGETQYF
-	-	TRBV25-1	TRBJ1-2	TGTGCCAGCACAGACCTCTATGGCTACACCTTC	CASTDLYGYTF
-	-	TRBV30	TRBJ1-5	TGTGCCTGCTCAGGGGTCAGCAATCAGCCCCAGCATTTT	CACSGVSNQPQHF
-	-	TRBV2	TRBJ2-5	TGTGCCAGCAGCGTTGGACACCAAGAGACCCAGTACTTC	CASSVGHQETQYF
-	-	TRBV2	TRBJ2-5	TGTGCCAGCAGTGGGGACACCCAAGAGACCCAGTACTTC	CASSGDTQETQYF
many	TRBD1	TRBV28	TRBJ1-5	TGTGCCAGCAGGGACAGGGGGAATCAGCCCCAGCATTTT	CASRDRGNQPQHF
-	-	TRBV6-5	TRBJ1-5	TGTGCCAGCAGTTATCGGGGGGTCGATCAGCCCCAGCATTTT	CASSYRGVDQPQHF
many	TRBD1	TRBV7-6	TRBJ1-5	TGTGCCAGCAGCCCGGGGACAGGGTCCGATCAGCCCCAGCATTTT	CASSPGTGSDQPQHF
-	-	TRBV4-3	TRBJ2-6	TGCGCCAGCAGCCAAGGGCGGCGGACGAACTCTGGGGCCAACGTCCTGACTTTC	CASSQGRRTNSGANVLTF
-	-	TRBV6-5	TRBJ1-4	TGTGCCAGCAGTTACTCCGGACCGGGTGAAAAACTGTTTTTT	CASSYSGPGEKLFF
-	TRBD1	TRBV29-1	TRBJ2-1	TGCAGCGTAGACAGGGGTTGGGATGAGCAGTTCTTC	CSVDRGWDEQFF
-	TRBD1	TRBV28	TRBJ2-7	TGTGCCAGCAGTTTGTTATCGGGACAGGGAGTTCGCGAGCAGTACTTC	CASSLLSGQGVREQYF
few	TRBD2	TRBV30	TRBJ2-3	TGTGCCTGGAGTGATCCCCAGGCGGGAGGGCCCTCGCAGTATTTT	CAWSDPQAGGPSQYF
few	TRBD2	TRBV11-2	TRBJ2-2	TGTGCCAGCAGCTTAGTCGGGAGGGCGAACGGGGAGCTGTTTTTT	CASSLVGRANGELFF
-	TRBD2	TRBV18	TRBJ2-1	TGTGCCAGCTCAGCCCCGGGACTAGCGGGAGTTTTCTACAATGAGCAGTTCTTC	CASSAPGLAGVFYNEQFF
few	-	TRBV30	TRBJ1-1	TGTGCCTGGAGAGTTAGTCGGAGCACTGAAGCTTTCTTT	CAWRVSRSTEAFF
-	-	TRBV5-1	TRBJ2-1	TGCGCCAGCAGCCCGGGTCGACTGGCCTCCTACAATGAGCAGTTCTTC	CASSPGRLASYNEQFF
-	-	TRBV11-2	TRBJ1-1	TGTGCCAGCAGCTTAGTCCGGCACACTGAAGCTTTCTTT	CASSLVRHTEAFF
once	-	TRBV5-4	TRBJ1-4	TGTGCCAGCAGCGGAGGGGTTCGGGGAACTAATGAAAAACTGTTTTTT	CASSGGVRGTNEKLFF
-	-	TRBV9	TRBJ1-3	TGTGCCAGCAGCGTGGAACTCCACTCTGGAAACACCATATATTTT	CASSVELHSGNTIYF
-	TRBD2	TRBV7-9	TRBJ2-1	TGTGCCAGCAGAAACGGACTAGCGGGAGGGAAGCGGCAGTTCTTC	CASRNGLAGGKRQFF
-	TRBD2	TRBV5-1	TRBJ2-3	TGCGCCAGCAGCCAGGGACTAGCGACAGATACGCAGTATTTT	CASSQGLATDTQYF
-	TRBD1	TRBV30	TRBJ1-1	TGTGCCTGGAGTGGCAGGGGGCTGGGGACTGAAGCTTTCTTT	CAWSGRGLGTEAFF
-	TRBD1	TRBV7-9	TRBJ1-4	TGTGCCAGCAGCCCCGGGACAGCTAATGAAAAACTGTTTTTT	CASSPGTANEKLFF
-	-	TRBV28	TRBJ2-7	TGTGCCAGCAGTTCCTCAGGCGGGAAAGGGGGCTACGAGCAGTACTTC	CASSSSGGKGGYEQYF
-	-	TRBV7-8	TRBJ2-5	TGTGCCAGCGGATCGAGATCGGGGTGGGAGACCCAGTACTTC	CASGSRSGWETQYF